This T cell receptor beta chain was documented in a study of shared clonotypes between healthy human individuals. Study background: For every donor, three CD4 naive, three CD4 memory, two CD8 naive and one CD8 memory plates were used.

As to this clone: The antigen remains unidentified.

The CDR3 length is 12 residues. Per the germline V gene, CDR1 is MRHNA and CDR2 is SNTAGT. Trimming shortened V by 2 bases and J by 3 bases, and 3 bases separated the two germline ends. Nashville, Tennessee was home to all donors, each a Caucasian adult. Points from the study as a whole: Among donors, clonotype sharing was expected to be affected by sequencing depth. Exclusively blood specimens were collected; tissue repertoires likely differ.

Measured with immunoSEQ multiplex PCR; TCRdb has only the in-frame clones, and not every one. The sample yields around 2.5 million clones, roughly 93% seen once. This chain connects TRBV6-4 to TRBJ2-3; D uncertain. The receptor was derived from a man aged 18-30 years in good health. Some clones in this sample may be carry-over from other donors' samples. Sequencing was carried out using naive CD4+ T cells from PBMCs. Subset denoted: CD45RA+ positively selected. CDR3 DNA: TGTGCCAGCAGTGACAAGACAGATACGCAGTATTTT. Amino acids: CASSDKTDTQYF.